This is a list of T cell receptor beta chains from one sample in a study of T cell changes during pregnancy in multiple sclerosis. Generated by immunoSEQ multiplex PCR, the TCRdb table keeps only in-frame clones and is missing some. Among 40,000 to 50,000 clones, approximately 90% were seen once, and the ten largest hold approximately 0.5%. Sequencing used CD4+ T cells from peripheral blood mononuclear cells, obtained in the third trimester of pregnancy. The source is a female donor with multiple sclerosis, enrolled in a pregnancy study. The CDR3 runs from the conserved cysteine through the conserved F or W. The D gene is left open where the match is weak. Clone sizes are given selectively: once, few, many, or a class where the clone is expanded.

>TRBJ2-1|14|TRBV11-3|.|TRBD2
CASSPSGREGEQFF
TGTGCCAGCAGCCCCAGCGGGCGGGAGGGTGAGCAGTTCTTC
>TRBJ2-7|17|TRBV5-1|.|TRBD2
CASSLGGTSAYSYEQYF
TGCGCCAGCAGCTTGGGAGGGACTAGCGCCTACTCCTACGAGCAGTACTTC
>TRBJ2-4|19|TRBV10-3|.|TRBD2
CAIRISGTSGKLAKNIQYF
TGTGCCATCAGGATTTCCGGGACTAGCGGGAAACTAGCCAAAAACATTCAGTACTTC
>TRBJ2-7|14|TRBV6-1|.|.
CASSGRVFVYEQYF
TGTGCCAGCAGTGGACGGGTCTTTGTATACGAGCAGTACTTC
>TRBJ1-2|13|TRBV27|.|.
CASSFSKDYGYTF
TGTGCCAGCAGTTTTAGTAAAGACTATGGCTACACCTTC
>TRBJ2-3|15|TRBV5-1|.|.
CASSSGLRVEDTQYF
TGCGCCAGCAGCTCCGGACTGAGAGTGGAAGATACGCAGTATTTT
>TRBJ2-1|17|TRBV7-9|.|TRBD2
CASSSGLAVIGDNEQFF
TGTGCCAGCAGCTCGGGACTAGCGGTAATTGGGGACAATGAGCAGTTCTTC
>TRBJ2-1|15|TRBV13|.|TRBD2
CASVEAGGPYNEQFF
TGTGCCAGCGTAGAGGCGGGAGGACCCTACAATGAGCAGTTCTTC
>TRBJ2-5|13|TRBV18|.|TRBD1
CASSPRQGETQYF
TGTGCCAGCTCACCCCGACAGGGGGAGACCCAGTACTTC
>TRBJ1-1|16|TRBV7-9|.|.
CASSDALKGRGTEAFF
TGTGCCAGCAGCGACGCTCTTAAGGGAAGGGGCACTGAAGCTTTCTTT
>TRBJ1-5|15|TRBV7-8|.|.
CASSLVGGSNQPQHF
TGTGCCAGCAGCTTAGTAGGCGGTAGCAATCAGCCCCAGCATTTT
>TRBJ1-4|16|TRBV18|.|.
CASSPQKGTRNEKLFF
TGTGCCAGCTCACCACAAAAGGGGACAAGAAATGAAAAACTGTTTTTT
>TRBJ1-1|12|TRBV5-1|.|.
CASSLGQGEAFF
TGCGCCAGCAGCTTGGGGCAGGGTGAAGCTTTCTTT
>TRBJ2-1|17|TRBV14|.|TRBD2
CASSPTLGLGTYNEQFF
TGTGCCAGCAGCCCGACCCTGGGACTAGGAACCTACAATGAGCAGTTCTTC
>TRBJ2-1|18|TRBV7-3|.|.
CASSSPPGSVQGNNEQFF
TGTGCCAGCAGCTCACCCCCGGGCTCGGTTCAGGGAAACAATGAGCAGTTCTTC
>TRBJ2-2|16|TRBV11-2|.|TRBD2
CASNQGGTRYAGELFF
TGTGCCAGCAACCAAGGCGGGACTAGATACGCCGGGGAGCTGTTTTTT
>TRBJ2-3|16|TRBV7-2|.|TRBD2
CASSFRSSGKTDTQYF
TGTGCCAGCAGCTTTAGGTCTAGCGGGAAGACAGATACGCAGTATTTT
>TRBJ2-1|15|TRBV5-6|.|TRBD1
CASSQRTGSYNEQFF
TGTGCCAGCAGCCAACGGACAGGCTCCTACAATGAGCAGTTCTTC
>TRBJ2-7|13|TRBV9|.|.
CASGMGGTYEQYF
TGTGCCAGCGGCATGGGGGGAACCTACGAGCAGTACTTC
>TRBJ2-5|11|TRBV5-5|once|.
CASSNRETQYF
TGTGCCAGCAGCAACCGGGAGACCCAGTACTTC
>TRBJ2-2|12|TRBV2|once|.
CAVTSEGGELFF
TGTGCCGTAACATCGGAGGGCGGGGAGCTGTTTTTT
>TRBJ2-6|16|TRBV4-3|.|.
CASSQDIWQGANVLTF
TGCGCCAGCAGCCAAGATATCTGGCAGGGGGCCAACGTCCTGACTTTC
>TRBJ2-7|16|TRBV7-3|.|.
CASSLMGGSGRYEQYF
TGTGCCAGCAGCTTAATGGGTGGGTCAGGGAGGTACGAGCAGTACTTC
>TRBJ1-4|16|TRBV19|.|.
CASSITGTATNEKLFF
TGTGCCAGTAGTATAACGGGGACTGCAACTAATGAAAAACTGTTTTTT
>TRBJ2-1|15|TRBV5-6|.|.
CASSLGTGPYNEQFF
TGTGCCAGCAGCTTGGGCACGGGTCCCTACAATGAGCAGTTCTTC
>TRBJ2-1|16|TRBV29-1|.|TRBD2
CSAKVGLALFGNEQFF
TGCAGCGCCAAAGTCGGACTAGCACTCTTCGGCAATGAGCAGTTCTTC
>TRBJ2-1|16|TRBV7-9|.|.
CASSKKPGTPADEQFF
TGTGCCAGCAGCAAAAAGCCCGGGACTCCTGCCGATGAGCAGTTCTTC
>TRBJ1-4|13|TRBV29-1|.|.
CSVGRRLDEKLFF
TGCAGCGTTGGCAGGAGGTTAGATGAAAAACTGTTTTTT